This T cell receptor beta chain originates from a study of regulatory T cells in long-lasting Graves disease. Study results and limitations: With a small sample size, accuracy may have been reduced.

iRepertoire HTBI primers and Arm-PCR of CDR3 regions built TCR beta libraries. In TCRdb, the multiplex PCR reads were re-called with MiXCR into one record per CDR3 protein. The sample consists of around 480,000 distinct CDR3 sequences, roughly a sixth of them appearing once. Per the germline V gene, CDR1 is LGHDT and CDR2 is YNNKEL (reference sequence). CDR3 length equals 14 residues. The V end lost 0 bases, the J end lost 3 bases, and 6 bases lay between the germline ends. This clonotype was seen at least ten times. Its antigen is not known. Time point noted: newly diagnosed GD, antithyroid drugs for less than 3 months. RNA isolated from PBMCs was used to make the TCR library. The sample was also linked to a second study, of T cells in Graves' hyperthyroidism and ophthalmopathy. That work adds: Blood also held most thyroid clonotypes expanded beyond 0.001.

Sequenced here: peripheral blood mononuclear cells (PBMCs), sampled at new diagnosis, from a patient treated with antithyroid drugs. The source is a middle-aged woman with Graves disease. V usage is TRBV3-1 and J usage is TRBJ2-1; TRBD1 is a possible D gene (5 bases). The CDR3 DNA reads TGTGCCAGCAGCCAAGATGACAGCTACAATGAGCAGTTCTTC. This sequence encodes CASSQDDSYNEQFF.